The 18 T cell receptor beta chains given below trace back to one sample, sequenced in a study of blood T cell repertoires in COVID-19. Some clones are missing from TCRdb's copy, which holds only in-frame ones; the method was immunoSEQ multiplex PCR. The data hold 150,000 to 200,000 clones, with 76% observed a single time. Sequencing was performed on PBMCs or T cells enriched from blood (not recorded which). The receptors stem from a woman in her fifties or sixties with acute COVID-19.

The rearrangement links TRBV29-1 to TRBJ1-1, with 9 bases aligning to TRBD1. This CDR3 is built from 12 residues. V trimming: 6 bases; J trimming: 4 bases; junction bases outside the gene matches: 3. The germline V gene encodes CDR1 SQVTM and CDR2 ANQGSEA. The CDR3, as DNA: TGCAGCGTACAGGGACAGGGCACTGAAGCTTTCTTT. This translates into CSVQGQGTEAFF.

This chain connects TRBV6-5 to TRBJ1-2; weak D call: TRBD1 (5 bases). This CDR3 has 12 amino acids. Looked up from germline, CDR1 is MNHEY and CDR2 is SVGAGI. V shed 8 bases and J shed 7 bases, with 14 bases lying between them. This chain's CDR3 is CASGGAGVGYTF. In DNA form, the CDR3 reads TGTGCCAGCGGAGGAGCGGGGGTTGGCTACACCTTC.

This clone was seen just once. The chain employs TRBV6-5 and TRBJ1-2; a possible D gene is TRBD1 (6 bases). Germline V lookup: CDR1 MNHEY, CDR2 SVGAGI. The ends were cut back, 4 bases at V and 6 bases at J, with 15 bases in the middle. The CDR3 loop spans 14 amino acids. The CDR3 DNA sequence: TGTGCCAGCAGTTTCTCTCGGGGGGCCGATGGCTACACCTTC. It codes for CASSFSRGADGYTF.

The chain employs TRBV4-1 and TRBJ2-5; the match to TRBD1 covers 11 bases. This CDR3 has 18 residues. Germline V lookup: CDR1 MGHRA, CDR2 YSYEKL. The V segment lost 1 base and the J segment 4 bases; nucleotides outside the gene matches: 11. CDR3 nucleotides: TGCGCCAGCAGCCAAGGAACCGGGACAGGGGGATGGGGAGAGACCCAGTACTTC. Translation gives CASSQGTGTGGWGETQYF.

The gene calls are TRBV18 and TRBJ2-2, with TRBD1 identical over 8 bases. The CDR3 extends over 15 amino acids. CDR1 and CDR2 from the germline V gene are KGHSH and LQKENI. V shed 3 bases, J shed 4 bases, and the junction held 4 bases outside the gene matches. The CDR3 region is CASSPGRGPTGELFF. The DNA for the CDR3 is TGTGCCAGCTCACCGGGCAGGGGGCCCACCGGGGAGCTGTTTTTT.

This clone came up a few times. The CDR3 nucleotides are TGTGCCAGCAGGGGGGACTTTCGGGGATCACCCCTCCACTTT. It is translated as CASRGDFRGSPLHF. The rearrangement joins TRBV2 to TRBJ1-6; the D gene is possibly TRBD1 (5 bases). Germline V lookup: CDR1 SNHLY, CDR2 FYNNEI. Trimming removed 6 bases from V and 10 bases from J, with 16 bases in between. The CDR3 has 14 residues.

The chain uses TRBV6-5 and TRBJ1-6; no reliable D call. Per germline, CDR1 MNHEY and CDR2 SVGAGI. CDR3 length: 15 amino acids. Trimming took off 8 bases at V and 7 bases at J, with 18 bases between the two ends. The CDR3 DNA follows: TGTGCCAGCCATTGGGGAGCTCCTCGAAATTCACCCCTCCACTTT. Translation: CASHWGAPRNSPLHF.

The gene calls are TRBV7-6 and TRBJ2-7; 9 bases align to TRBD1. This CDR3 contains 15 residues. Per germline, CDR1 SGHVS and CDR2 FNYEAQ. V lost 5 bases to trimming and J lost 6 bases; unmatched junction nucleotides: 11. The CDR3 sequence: CASSKTPGQGSEQYV. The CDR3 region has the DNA TGTGCCAGCAGCAAGACACCGGGACAGGGTTCCGAGCAGTACGTC.

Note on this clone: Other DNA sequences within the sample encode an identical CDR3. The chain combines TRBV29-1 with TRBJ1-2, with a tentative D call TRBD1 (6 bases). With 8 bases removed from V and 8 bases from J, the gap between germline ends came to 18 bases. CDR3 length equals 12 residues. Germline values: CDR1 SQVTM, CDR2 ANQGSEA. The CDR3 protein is CSSDGGLEGYTF. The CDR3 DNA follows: TGCAGCTCCGACGGGGGGCTAGAAGGCTACACCTTC.

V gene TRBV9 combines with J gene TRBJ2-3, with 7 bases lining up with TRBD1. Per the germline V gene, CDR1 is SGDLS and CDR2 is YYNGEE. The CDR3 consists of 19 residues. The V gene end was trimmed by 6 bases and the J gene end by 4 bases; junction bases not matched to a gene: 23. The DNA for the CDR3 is TGTGCCAGCACCCTTACCGACCTACCGGGACAGCCCCGGGCAGATACGCAGTATTTT. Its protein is CASTLTDLPGQPRADTQYF.

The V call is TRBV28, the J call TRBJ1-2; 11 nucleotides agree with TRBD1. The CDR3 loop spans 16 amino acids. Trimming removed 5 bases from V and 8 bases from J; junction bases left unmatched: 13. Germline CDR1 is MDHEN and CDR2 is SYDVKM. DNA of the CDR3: TGTGCCAGCAGTGCCGGGACAGGGGGGATTCTAGGCGGCTACACCTTC. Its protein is CASSAGTGGILGGYTF.

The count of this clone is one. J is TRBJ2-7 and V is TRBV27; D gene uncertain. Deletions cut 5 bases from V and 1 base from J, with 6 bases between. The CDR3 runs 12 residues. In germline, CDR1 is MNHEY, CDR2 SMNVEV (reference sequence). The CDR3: CASSKRSYEQYV. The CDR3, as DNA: TGTGCCAGCAGTAAGCGTTCCTACGAGCAGTACGTC.

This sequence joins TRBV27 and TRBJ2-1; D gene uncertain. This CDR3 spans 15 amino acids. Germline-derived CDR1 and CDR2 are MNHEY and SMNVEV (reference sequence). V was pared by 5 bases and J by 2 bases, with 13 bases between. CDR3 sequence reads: CASSEWLSPYNEQFF. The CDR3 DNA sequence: TGTGCCAGCAGTGAGTGGTTAAGTCCCTACAATGAGCAGTTCTTC.

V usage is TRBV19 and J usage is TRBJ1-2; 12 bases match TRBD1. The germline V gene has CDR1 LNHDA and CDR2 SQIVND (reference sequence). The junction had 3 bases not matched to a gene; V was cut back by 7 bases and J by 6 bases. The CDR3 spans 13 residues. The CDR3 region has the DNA TGTGCCAGTAAGGGGGACAGGGGGCATGGCTACACCTTC. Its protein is CASKGDRGHGYTF.

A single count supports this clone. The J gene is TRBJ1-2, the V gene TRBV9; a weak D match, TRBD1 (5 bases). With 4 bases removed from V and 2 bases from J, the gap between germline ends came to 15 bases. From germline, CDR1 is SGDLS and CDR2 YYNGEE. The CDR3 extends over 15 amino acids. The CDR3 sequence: CASSLWTSQNYGYTF. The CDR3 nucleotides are TGTGCCAGCAGCTTATGGACAAGCCAAAACTATGGCTACACCTTC.

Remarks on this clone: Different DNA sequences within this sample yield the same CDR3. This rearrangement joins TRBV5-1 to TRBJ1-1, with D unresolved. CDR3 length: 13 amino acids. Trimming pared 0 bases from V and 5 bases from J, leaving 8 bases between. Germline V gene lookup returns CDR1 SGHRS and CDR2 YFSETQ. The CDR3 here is CASSLGGGTEAFF. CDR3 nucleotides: TGCGCCAGCAGCTTGGGCGGAGGAACTGAAGCTTTCTTT.

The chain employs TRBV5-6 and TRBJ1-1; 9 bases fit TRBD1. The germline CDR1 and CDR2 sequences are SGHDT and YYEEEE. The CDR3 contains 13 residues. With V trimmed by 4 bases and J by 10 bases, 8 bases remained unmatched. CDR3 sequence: CASSPSGTGRAFF. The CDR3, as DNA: TGTGCCAGCAGCCCGTCCGGGACAGGGAGAGCTTTCTTT.

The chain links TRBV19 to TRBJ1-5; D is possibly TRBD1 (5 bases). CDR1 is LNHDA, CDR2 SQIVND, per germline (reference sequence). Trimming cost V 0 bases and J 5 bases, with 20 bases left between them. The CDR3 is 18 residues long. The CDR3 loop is CASSIDLETVLSDQPQHF. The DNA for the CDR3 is TGTGCCAGTAGTATAGACCTGGAGACAGTCCTATCGGATCAGCCCCAGCATTTT.